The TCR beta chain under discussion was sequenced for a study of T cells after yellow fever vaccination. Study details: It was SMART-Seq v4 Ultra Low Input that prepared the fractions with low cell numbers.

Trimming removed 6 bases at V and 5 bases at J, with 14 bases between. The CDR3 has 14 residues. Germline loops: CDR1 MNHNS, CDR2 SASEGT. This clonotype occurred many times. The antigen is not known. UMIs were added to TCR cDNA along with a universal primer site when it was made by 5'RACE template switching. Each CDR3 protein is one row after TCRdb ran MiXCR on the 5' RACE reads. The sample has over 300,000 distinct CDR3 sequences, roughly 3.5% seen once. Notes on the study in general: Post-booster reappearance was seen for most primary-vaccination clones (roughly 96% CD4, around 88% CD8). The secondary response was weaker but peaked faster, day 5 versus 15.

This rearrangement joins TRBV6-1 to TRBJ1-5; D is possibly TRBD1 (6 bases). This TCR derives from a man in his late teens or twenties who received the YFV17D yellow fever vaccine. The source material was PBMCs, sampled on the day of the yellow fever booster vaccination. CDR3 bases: TGTGCCAGCAGAAAACCTCAGGGGCATCAGCCCCAGCATTTT. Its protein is CASRKPQGHQPQHF.